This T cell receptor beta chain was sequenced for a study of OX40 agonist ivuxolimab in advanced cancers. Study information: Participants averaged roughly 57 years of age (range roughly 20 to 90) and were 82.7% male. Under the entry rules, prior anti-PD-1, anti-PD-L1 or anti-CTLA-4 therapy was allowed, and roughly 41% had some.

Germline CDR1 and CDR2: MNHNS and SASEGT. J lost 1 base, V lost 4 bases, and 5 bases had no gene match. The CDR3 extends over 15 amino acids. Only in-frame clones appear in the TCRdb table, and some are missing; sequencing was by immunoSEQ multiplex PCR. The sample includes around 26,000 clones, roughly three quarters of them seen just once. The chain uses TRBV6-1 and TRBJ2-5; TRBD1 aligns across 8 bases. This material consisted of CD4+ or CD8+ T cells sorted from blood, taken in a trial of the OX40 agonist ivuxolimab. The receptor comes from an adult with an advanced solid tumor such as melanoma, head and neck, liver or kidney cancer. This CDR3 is CASSGWDRRQETQYF. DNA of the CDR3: TGTGCCAGCAGTGGGTGGGACAGGCGCCAAGAGACCCAGTACTTC.